The 17 T cell receptor delta chains listed next were all sequenced from one sample in a study of gamma-delta chains in newborns, infants, children. TCRdb applied CATT to the reads for clone calling. The sample carries 15,000 or so delta-chain clones, around 7% recorded once. Sequenced input: blood. The receptors here all came from a child who was a newborn, infant or young child, either healthy, febrile or measles-vaccinated (not recorded which).

On this clone itself: Just one base apart from a much larger clone, this may be a read error. This rearrangement joins TRDV2 to TRDJ3, with 8 bases fitting TRDD3. The CDR3 spans 18 residues. Germline lookup yields CDR1 GEAIGNYY and CDR2 EKD. CDR3 region: CACDVLGASSWGTRQMFF. The CDR3 bases are TGTGCCTGTGACGTACTGGGGGCAAGCTCCTGGGGCACCCGACAGATGTTTTTC.

In the case of this clone: This DNA's translation and the protein TCRdb lists, from a much larger clone, do not match at residue 15, likely due to a read error; the protein shown is translated from the DNA. The chain is built from TRDV2 and TRDJ3; 8 bases match TRDD3. CDR3 length: 17 amino acids. Germline V gene sequence: CDR1 GEAIGNYY, CDR2 EKD. CDR3 sequence (DNA): TGTGCCTGTGACGTACTGGGGGGCTCCTGGGACACCCGACAGTTGTTTTTC. Its protein is CACDVLGGSWDTRQLFF.

This clone was counted a few times. The chain employs TRDV2 and TRDJ3; 11 bases agree with TRDD3. The CDR3 sequence is 22 residues long. Germline trimming cut 0 bases from V and 0 bases from J; bases unmatched to any gene: 12. The germline V gene has CDR1 GEAIGNYY and CDR2 EKD. This chain's CDR3 is CACDTGGGYANPSSWDTRQMFF. Here the CDR3 DNA reads TGTGCCTGTGACACCGGTGGGGGATACGCGAACCCGAGCTCCTGGGACACCCGACAGATGTTTTTC.

In the case of this clone: TCRdb lists the protein of a much larger clone for this DNA, which differs at residue 3, so this is likely a read error; the protein given here is translated from the DNA itself. The genes are TRDV2 and TRDJ3; 11 nucleotides agree with TRDD3. This CDR3 region has 18 residues. Germline V gene sequence: CDR1 GEAIGNYY, CDR2 EKD. CDR3 protein: CAGDSTGGYSWDTRQMFF. CDR3 DNA sequence: TGTGCCGGTGACAGTACTGGGGGATACTCCTGGGACACCCGACAGATGTTTTTC.

This clone came up many times. The rearrangement uses TRDV2 and TRDJ3, with 8 bases lining up with TRDD3. After removal of 0 bases from V and 0 bases from J, the junction contained 12 bases not matched to a gene. Germline V gene data show CDR1 as GEAIGNYY and CDR2 as EKD. The CDR3 totals 21 residues. The DNA of the CDR3 is TGTGCCTGTGACACCGTGGGGGAACTGGGGGGACGCTCCTGGGACACCCGACAGATGTTTTTC. Translation gives CACDTVGELGGRSWDTRQMFF.

The table lists this clone with a few counts. At one of its ends the junction is not consistent with the germline gene, which may arise from a read error. The identical CDR3 is also encoded by other nucleotide sequences in the sample. The rearrangement joins TRDV2 to TRDJ3; D is possibly TRDD3 (6 bases). The germline V gene has CDR1 GEAIGNYY and CDR2 EKD. The CDR3 runs to 18 residues. For the CDR3, the DNA is TGTGCCTGTGACACAGTACTGGGAGATACCTGGGACACCCGACAGATGTTCTTC. This codes for CACDTVLGDTWDTRQMFF.

This clone turned up a few times. The rearrangement joins TRDV2 to TRDJ1, with 12 bases fitting TRDD3. V lost 3 bases and J lost 0; bases outside the gene matches: 13. Germline values: CDR1 GEAIGNYY, CDR2 EKD. The CDR3 runs 19 residues. CDR3 loop: CACDSLLGDTNRYTDKLIF. In nucleotides, the CDR3 is TGTGCCTGTGACTCCTTACTGGGGGATACCAACCGGTACACCGATAAACTCATCTTT.

There are a few counts of this clone. The J gene is TRDJ3, the V gene TRDV2, with 9 bases lining up with TRDD3. Looked up from germline, CDR1 is GEAIGNYY and CDR2 is EKD. Trimming at V came to 2 bases and at J to 0 bases, leaving 7 bases not matched to a gene. This CDR3 spans 19 amino acids. The DNA of the CDR3 is TGTGCCTGTGACAACTGGGGGACCGAGAGCTCCTGGGACACCCGACAGATGTTTTTC. It translates to CACDNWGTESSWDTRQMFF.

By share, this clone counts as medium-sized. It may be a read error: a sequence one base away is much more abundant. The sample holds other DNA sequences that translate to the same CDR3. The chain combines TRDV2 with TRDJ3; 11 bases map to TRDD3. CDR1 is GEAIGNYY, CDR2 EKD, per germline. There are 19 residues in the CDR3. Trimming removed 3 bases from V and 0 bases from J; junction bases left unmatched: 6. The CDR3 region has the DNA TGTGCCTGTGACCCCGTACTGGGGGATAGCTCCTGGGACACCCGACAGATGTTTTTC. Translation: CACDPVLGDSSWDTRQMFF.

Only a few counts were recorded for this clone. TCRdb records a much larger clone's protein for this DNA, with a difference at residue 3 that likely arises from a read error; the protein given is the translation of the DNA. The J gene is TRDJ4, the V gene TRDV2; TRDD3 agrees at 12 bases. CDR3 length: 14 amino acids. From germline, CDR1 is GEAIGNYY and CDR2 EKD. CDR3 bases: TGTGCCCGTGACACCCTGGGGGATACGGGACCCCTGATCTTT. Translated, it gives CARDTLGDTGPLIF.

By frequency in the sample, this clone is medium-sized. This sequence may be a read error, since a much larger clone differs from it by one base. Other DNA sequences in this specimen translate into the identical CDR3. The CDR3 loop reads CACDVLGALTAQLFF. In DNA, the CDR3 is TGTGCCTGTGACGTACTGGGGGCTTTGACAGCACAACTCTTCTTT. The chain recombines TRDV2 with TRDJ2, with 8 positions matching TRDD3. The trim removed 3 bases at V and 0 bases at J, leaving 2 bases unmatched. From germline, CDR1 is GEAIGNYY and CDR2 EKD. CDR3 size: 15 residues.

This clone was counted at least ten times. This specimen includes other DNA sequences encoding the same CDR3. The V gene is TRDV2, the J gene TRDJ3; 12 bases agree with TRDD3. The CDR3 has 18 amino acids. CDR1 is GEAIGNYY and CDR2 is EKD in the germline V gene. The J segment lost 0 bases and the V segment lost 4 bases, leaving 3 bases of the junction unmatched. This chain's CDR3 is CACDTGGYFSWDTRQMFF. CDR3 sequence (DNA): TGTGCCTGTGATACTGGGGGATACTTCTCCTGGGACACCCGACAGATGTTTTTC.

In this sample, this clone turned up many times. Other DNA sequences from this sample encode an identical CDR3 as well. This sequence joins TRDV2 and TRDJ3, with 11 bases lining up with TRDD3. The CDR3 loop spans 20 amino acids. J lost 0 bases, V lost 0 bases, and 6 bases had no gene match. The germline V gene has CDR1 GEAIGNYY and CDR2 EKD. The CDR3 reads CACDTVVGDTSSWDTRQMFF. In DNA, the CDR3 is TGTGCCTGTGACACCGTGGTGGGGGATACGAGCTCCTGGGACACCCGACAGATGTTTTTC.

The chain couples TRDV2 to TRDJ1; 11 nucleotides align to TRDD3. This CDR3 is built from 14 residues. With V trimmed by 3 bases and J by 1 base, 0 bases remained unmatched. Germline assignment: CDR1 GEAIGNYY and CDR2 EKD. The CDR3 here is CACDWGIRTDKLIF. CDR3 coding DNA: TGTGCCTGTGACTGGGGGATACGCACCGATAAACTCATCTTT.

The chain links TRDV2 to TRDJ3, with TRDD3 as a possible D gene (5 bases). CDR1 is GEAIGNYY, CDR2 EKD, per germline. With 4 bases removed from V and 1 base from J, the gap between germline ends came to 13 bases. This CDR3 comprises 17 residues. The CDR3 loop reads CACEDLRGSWDTRQMFF. In nucleotides, the CDR3 is TGTGCCTGTGAAGACTTGAGGGGATCCTGGGACACCCGACAGATGTTTTTC.

On this clone: Being one base from a much bigger clone, this may be a read error. This rearrangement joins TRDV2 to TRDJ3, with TRDD3 matching over 12 bases. CDR1 GEAIGNYY and CDR2 EKD come from the germline V gene. The CDR3 consists of 20 residues. CDR3 DNA: TGTGCCTGTGACACCGCGGGGACTGGGGGATACTCCTGGGGCACCCGACAGATGTTTTTC. Protein product: CACDTAGTGGYSWGTRQMFF.

To note about this clone: It may be a read error: a sequence one base away is much more abundant. This same CDR3 is encoded by further DNA sequences in the sample. This chain uses TRDV2 with TRDJ3; 11 nucleotides agree with TRDD3. V dropped 1 base and J dropped 0; count of bases not matched to a gene: 4. The CDR3 runs 19 residues. The germline V gene has CDR1 GEAIGNYY and CDR2 EKD. This CDR3 is CACDTLGDSGSWDTRQMFF. The DNA of the CDR3 is TGTGCCTGTGACACACTGGGGGATAGCGGCTCCTGGGACACCCGACAGATGTTTTTC.